The clone carrying this T cell receptor (beta chain) came up a few times. Here immunoSEQ multiplex PCR was the method, and the copy in TCRdb shows in-frame clones only, minus some. The table includes about 140,000 clones, over 85% detected once. These data are taken from a study of T cell responses to AZD1222 COVID-19 vaccine. The J segment lost 10 bases and the V segment lost 4 bases, leaving 15 bases of the junction unmatched. This CDR3 has 16 amino acids. Germline V gene data show CDR1 as KGHDR and CDR2 as SFDVKD. The sequence came from an adult in good health. The sequences come from peripheral blood, collected on day 0 of MenACWY control vaccination. The chain employs TRBV24-1 and TRBJ2-1; 7 bases line up with TRBD2. CDR3 sequence reads: CATSDPAAGATSEQFF. As DNA, the CDR3 is TGTGCCACCAGTGACCCCGCGGCGGGAGCGACTAGCGAGCAGTTCTTC.